The subject of this entry is one T cell receptor beta chain. The antigen it binds to is not known. The input lacks base qualities; no much larger clone sits a single base away. The entry originates in a study of T-cell memory formation after mild COVID-19 (dated by TCRdb to about 2021). Broadly, across the study: TCR sequence clusters from the two donors were found to be largely donor specific. T-cell clones expanding and contracting after mild COVID-19 in a couple of donors were tracked by longitudinal TCRalpha and TCRbeta repertoire sequencing. Two young, previously healthy adult volunteers, one female and one male, were included in the cohort. Beyond this particular receptor, the publication reports: The study included only two mild cases, and larger cohorts that include severe cases with pre-infection samples were judged to be necessary. Contracting CD4+ clones were found mainly in CM and EM memory subsets, while CD8+ clones were enriched in EMRA. The detection of some responding clones in pre-infection memory suggests that pre-existing cross-reactive memory T cells joined the SARS-CoV-2 response. Balanced CD4/CD8 phenotypes were observed for clones contracting from day 15 to 85, whereas a bias towards CD4+ was observed for a second wave of clones expanding from day 15 to 37. SARS-CoV-2 specificity of the second-wave clones peaking on day 37 was not confirmed.

Taken from cysteine to phenylalanine, the CDR3 has 15 residues. Just CDR3 DNA is preserved here, 45 bases in frame from base 1. For CDR1 and CDR2, the germline V gene (reference sequence) lists DFQATT and SNEGSKA. Trimming removed 6 bases from V and 0 bases from J, leaving 15 bases between the germline ends. The reads were generated on an Illumina NovaSeq 6000. Using 5'RACE with constant-segment primers, TCRalpha and TCRbeta cDNA libraries were constructed, with sample barcodes and unique molecular identifiers added in the process. RNA was extracted from every sample with Trizol reagent. Amplification of the libraries took two PCR steps, and the second step added a second sample barcode plus Illumina TruSeq adapters. Libraries were sequenced on an Illumina NovaSeq with 2 x 150 bp paired-end reads. As for how the authors treated the data: Demultiplexing of reads and collapsing into UMI-guided consensus sequences were performed with migec v1.2.7. With mixcr v2.1.11, UMI consensuses were aligned to TRA and TRB V and J templates and assembled into clonotypes. A clonotype was counted as expanded or contracted only when both edgeR and NoisET called the clonotype significant, with the noise models trained on biological replicates. For edgeR calls, the cutoffs were a false discovery rate-adjusted p below 0.01 and a log2 fold-change threshold of 1. As an exploratory analysis of dynamics, max-normalized trajectories of the 1000 most abundant clonotypes were examined with PCA combined with hierarchical clustering. Separately sequenced CD4+ and CD8+ repertoires were used to assign the CD4 or CD8 phenotype of responding clones. In-frame beta chains were kept once TCRdb had trimmed the public reads at Q25 with fastp and called clones with MiXCR. Rows merge per CDR3 protein into single entries with the most common DNA and genes. These V and J calls rely on TCRdb rather than the paper's analysis. Across this sample there are roughly 580,000 distinct CDR3 sequences, with approximately 18% seen only once. The ten largest clones add up to about 11% of the sample.

Ficoll-Paque density gradient centrifugation was used to isolate PBMCs. The sequence links TRBV20-1 to TRBJ2-1, with the D gene uncertain. The sample consisted of PBMCs or a T cell subset sorted from them (not recorded which). This TCR was sampled from an adult woman who had mild COVID-19 (a few samples of this study predate the infection). The sample titles of this study are shuffled in the database, so cell type and time point are left out; the donor was told from shared clones. The nucleotide sequence is given as TGCAGTGCCTCCCTTGGGTGGCGCTCCTACAATGAGCAGTTCTTC. This yields the protein CSASLGWRSYNEQFF.